Listed below are T cell receptor beta chains from one sample, sequenced in a study of cytomegalovirus exposure and HLA in healthy donors. Here immunoSEQ multiplex PCR was the method, and the copy in TCRdb shows in-frame clones only, minus some. The table shows about 130,000 clones, with roughly 70% occurring only once. What was sequenced was PBMCs. These TCRs come from a man aged 18-30 years in good health and CMV-seropositive. Each CDR3 is given with its conserved first and last residue. Each record gives: V gene, J gene, CDR3 length, D gene, clone size, CDR3 DNA, CDR3 protein. The D gene is left open where the match is weak. Only some rows state a clone size, as once, few, many or a class for expanded clones.

>TRBV7-8|TRBJ2-7|17|TRBD2|NA
TGTGCCAGCAGCTTAGCGGGGACTAGCGGGATTGGCTACGAGCAGTACTTC
CASSLAGTSGIGYEQYF
>TRBV2|TRBJ2-4|17|NA|few
TGTGCCAGCAGTGAACTCCGAGCGATCCTAGCCAAAAACATTCAGTACTTC
CASSELRAILAKNIQYF
>TRBV2|TRBJ1-2|14|NA|few
TGTGCCAGCCACCGTAATGGAGGGGCAGAGGACTACACCTTC
CASHRNGGAEDYTF
>TRBV5-1|TRBJ1-5|16|TRBD1|NA
TGCGCCAGCAGCTTGGCCGAGACAGGGGGCGGACAGCCCCAGCATTTT
CASSLAETGGGQPQHF
>TRBV13|TRBJ2-2|15|NA|NA
TGTGCCAGCAGCCCTCTAGGGGGAAACACCGGGGAGCTGTTTTTT
CASSPLGGNTGELFF
>TRBV27|TRBJ2-6|14|NA|NA
TGTGCCAGCAGTTGGGCCCCTGGGGCCAACGTCCTGACTTTC
CASSWAPGANVLTF
>TRBV6-5|TRBJ2-5|14|NA|NA
TGTGCCAGCAGTCCCGGGAGAAAACAAGAGACCCAGTACTTC
CASSPGRKQETQYF
>TRBV6-6|TRBJ2-1|15|TRBD2|NA
TGTGCCAGCAGTTTGACTAGCGGGAGACAAAATGAGCAGTTCTTC
CASSLTSGRQNEQFF
>TRBV11-2|TRBJ2-1|14|NA|once
TGTGCCAGCAGCTTAGCTCTAGCCCACAGTGAGCAGTTCTTC
CASSLALAHSEQFF
>TRBV6-1|TRBJ1-5|16|TRBD1|NA
TGTGCCAGCAGTGAATCGGGACAGTATAGCAATCAGCCCCAGCATTTT
CASSESGQYSNQPQHF
>TRBV18|TRBJ2-3|14|NA|NA
TGTGCCAGCTCACCACAGGGGGGGCTAGATACGCAGTATTTT
CASSPQGGLDTQYF
>TRBV2|TRBJ2-1|16|TRBD1|NA
TGTGCCAGCAGTGCCCGACAGGGTTCCTCCTACAATGAGCAGTTCTTC
CASSARQGSSYNEQFF
>TRBV18|TRBJ2-1|15|NA|NA
TGTGCCAGCTCCCGCGGGGACCGCTCCTACAATGAGCAGTTCTTC
CASSRGDRSYNEQFF
>TRBV5-4|TRBJ2-7|15|TRBD2|NA
TGTGCCAGCAGCTTGGGACGGACTAGCGCCTACGAGCAGTACTTC
CASSLGRTSAYEQYF
>TRBV7-2|TRBJ2-4|17|TRBD1|NA
TGTGCCAGCAGCTCCCGTGGACAGGGCGGGTCCAAAAACATTCAGTACTTC
CASSSRGQGGSKNIQYF
>TRBV5-1|TRBJ1-1|17|NA|NA
TGCGCCAGCAGCCAAGGAAGGCAAACAGGCTTGAACACTGAAGCTTTCTTT
CASSQGRQTGLNTEAFF
>TRBV5-4|TRBJ1-1|14|NA|once
TGTGCCAGCAGCTTGCAAAGCATGAACACTGAAGCTTTCTTT
CASSLQSMNTEAFF
>TRBV5-6|TRBJ2-7|15|NA|NA
TGTGCCAGCAGCTTCTGGGAGAGGGTCTCCTACGAGCAGTACTTC
CASSFWERVSYEQYF
>TRBV2|TRBJ2-5|13|NA|once
TGTGCCAGCAGTGTTGGGGCTAGAGAGACCCAGTACTTC
CASSVGARETQYF
>TRBV29-1|TRBJ2-7|14|TRBD1|NA
TGCAGCGTGGAGGGGGGACAGGGGGCTAACGAGCAGTACTTC
CSVEGGQGANEQYF
>TRBV5-1|TRBJ1-2|15|TRBD1|few
TGCGCCAGCAGCTCTACCTTCGGGACAGGGAACGGCTACACCTTC
CASSSTFGTGNGYTF
>TRBV19|TRBJ1-5|17|NA|few
TGTGCCAGTAGTATAGATCTATTGGGAGCCCAAAATCAGCCCCAGCATTTT
CASSIDLLGAQNQPQHF
>TRBV2|TRBJ2-3|14|NA|once
TGTGCCAGCAACCGACAGGGAGGTCCAGATACGCAGTATTTT
CASNRQGGPDTQYF
>TRBV27|TRBJ2-3|15|TRBD1|NA
TGTGCCAGCAGTTTTGGACAGGGTCCCCCAGATACGCAGTATTTT
CASSFGQGPPDTQYF
>TRBV9|TRBJ2-1|14|NA|NA
TGTGCCAGCAAGGGGGACACCTCCTACAATGAGCAGTTCTTC
CASKGDTSYNEQFF
>TRBV6-5|TRBJ1-1|13|NA|NA
TGTGCCAGCAGTTTAACAGGGTGGACTGAAGCTTTCTTT
CASSLTGWTEAFF
>TRBV18|TRBJ2-1|20|TRBD2|NA
TGTGCCAGCTCTCCCACCACGCCTAGCGGGTACGACAGCTCCTACAATGAGCAGTTCTTC
CASSPTTPSGYDSSYNEQFF
>TRBV28|TRBJ1-3|16|TRBD1|NA
TGTGCCAGCAGAGTAGGAGGGACAGTCTCTGGAAACACCATATATTTT
CASRVGGTVSGNTIYF
>TRBV6-5|TRBJ1-6|14|NA|NA
TGTGCCAGCACACCGGGACTGTATAATTCACCCCTCCACTTT
CASTPGLYNSPLHF
>TRBV7-9|TRBJ1-4|16|TRBD1|NA
TGTGCCAGCAGCACACGGACAGGGGGGACGAATGAAAAACTGTTTTTT
CASSTRTGGTNEKLFF
>TRBV5-1|TRBJ2-5|14|NA|NA
TGCGCCAGCAGCCCCCGGGACTTGCAAGAGACCCAGTACTTC
CASSPRDLQETQYF
>TRBV25-1|TRBJ2-3|16|NA|few
TGTGCCAGCAGTGAATGGGAGAAATCTGGCACAGATACGCAGTATTTT
CASSEWEKSGTDTQYF
>TRBV12-5|TRBJ2-3|15|TRBD1|NA
TGTGCTAGTGGCAGGACAGGGGGCGCGTCAGATACGCAGTATTTT
CASGRTGGASDTQYF
>TRBV5-4|TRBJ2-1|15|NA|NA
TGTGCCAGCAGGCGTTGGGGGGGGGCCTTCAATGAGCAGTTCTTC
CASRRWGGAFNEQFF
>TRBV11-2|TRBJ2-1|11|NA|NA
TGTGCCAGCAGCTTAATAAATGAGCAGTTCTTC
CASSLINEQFF
>TRBV11-3|TRBJ2-3|14|NA|few
TGTGCCAGCAGCGGGAGCACTAGCACAGATACGCAGTATTTT
CASSGSTSTDTQYF
>TRBV30|TRBJ2-2|11|NA|NA
TGTGCCTGGAAATGGGAGGGGGAGCTGTTTTTT
CAWKWEGELFF
>TRBV7-8|TRBJ2-2|15|NA|NA
TGTGCCAGTCAATCTAGACAGCCGAACACCGGGGAGCTGTTTTTT
CASQSRQPNTGELFF
>TRBV5-4|TRBJ1-1|17|NA|NA
TGTGCCAGCAGCTTGGGGTTGAAGGGGACATTAGACACTGAAGCTTTCTTT
CASSLGLKGTLDTEAFF
>TRBV30|TRBJ1-6|15|NA|few
TGTGCCTGGGAGCAGGGTAGCTCCTATAATTCACCCCTCCACTTT
CAWEQGSSYNSPLHF
>TRBV9|TRBJ2-7|14|TRBD2|NA
TGTGCCAGCAGCACCCGGACTAGCGGGGGCGAGCAGTACTTC
CASSTRTSGGEQYF
>TRBV5-1|TRBJ2-5|13|NA|few
TGCGCCAGCAGCTGGGAGGATAAAGAGACCCAGTACTTC
CASSWEDKETQYF
>TRBV5-1|TRBJ2-3|15|NA|once
TGCGCCAGCAGCTTCCCCGGGACACAAACAGATACGCAGTATTTT
CASSFPGTQTDTQYF
>TRBV10-1|TRBJ2-6|17|NA|NA
TGCGCCAGCAGCGAAAATAAGGGAGGCTCTGGGGCCAACGTCCTGACTTTC
CASSENKGGSGANVLTF
>TRBV5-1|TRBJ1-3|14|TRBD1|NA
TGCGCCAGCAGCGGGACAGGGACTGGAAACACCATATATTTT
CASSGTGTGNTIYF
>TRBV28|TRBJ1-2|14|TRBD1|few
TGTGCCAGCAGTTTCACAGGGGGCTACTATGGCTACACCTTC
CASSFTGGYYGYTF
>TRBV6-6|TRBJ1-1|15|TRBD1|NA
TGTGCCAGCAGGGAATTTCAGGGGGCCTACACTGAAGCTTTCTTT
CASREFQGAYTEAFF
>TRBV6-4|TRBJ1-2|13|NA|NA
TGTGCCAGCAGTCCGACGGGTCGGCGTGGCTACACCTTC
CASSPTGRRGYTF
>TRBV9|TRBJ1-1|15|NA|NA
TGTGCCAGCAGCTCCCGGCCAGGGCCTGACACTGAAGCTTTCTTT
CASSSRPGPDTEAFF
>TRBV6-7|TRBJ1-6|16|TRBD1|NA
TGTGCCAGCAGAGGGACAGGGTGGGCCTATAATTCACCCCTCCACTTT
CASRGTGWAYNSPLHF
>TRBV19|TRBJ1-1|12|TRBD1|NA
TGTGCCAGTGGGGGACAGTACACTGAAGCTTTCTTT
CASGGQYTEAFF
>TRBV6-5|TRBJ1-1|13|TRBD1|NA
TGTGCCAGCAGCAACAGGGGCGAGCTTGAAGCTTTCTTT
CASSNRGELEAFF
>TRBV7-9|TRBJ1-1|12|NA|once
TGTGCCAGCAGCTTGCGGGGACCTGAAGCTTTCTTT
CASSLRGPEAFF
>TRBV7-9|TRBJ1-3|14|NA|NA
TGTGCCAGCAGCTCCTTTGGCGGCGGAAACACCATATATTTT
CASSSFGGGNTIYF